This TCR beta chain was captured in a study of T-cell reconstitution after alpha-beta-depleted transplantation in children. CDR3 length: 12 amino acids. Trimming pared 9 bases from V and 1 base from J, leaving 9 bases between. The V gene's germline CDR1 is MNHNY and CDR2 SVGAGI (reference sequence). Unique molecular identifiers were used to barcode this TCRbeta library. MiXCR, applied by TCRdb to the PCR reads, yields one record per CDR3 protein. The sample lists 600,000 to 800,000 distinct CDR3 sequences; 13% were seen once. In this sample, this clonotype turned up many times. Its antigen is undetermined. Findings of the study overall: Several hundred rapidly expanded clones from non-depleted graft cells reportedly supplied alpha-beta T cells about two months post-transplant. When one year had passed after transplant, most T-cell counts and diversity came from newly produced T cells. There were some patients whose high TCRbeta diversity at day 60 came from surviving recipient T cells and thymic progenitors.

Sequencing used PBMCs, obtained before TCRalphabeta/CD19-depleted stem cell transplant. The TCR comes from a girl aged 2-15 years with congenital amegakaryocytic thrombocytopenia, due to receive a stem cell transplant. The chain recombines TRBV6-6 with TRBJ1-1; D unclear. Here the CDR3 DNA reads TGTGCCAGTCGGGTCCCGAACACTGAAGCTTTCTTT. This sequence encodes CASRVPNTEAFF.